Below are 21 T cell receptor beta chains sequenced from a single sample in a study of CD8 T cells in Susac syndrome. An amount of RNA that ranged from roughly 0.5 to 1 ug was reverse transcribed with random hexamers. MiXCR, run by TCRdb on the immunoSEQ multiplex PCR reads, gives a single entry per CDR3 protein. The top ten hold 0.082% of the sample, which has a few hundred thousand distinct CDR3 sequences, 85% to 95% seen once. Sequenced sample: CD4+ T cells from PBMCs. These TCRs come from a human donor with multiple sclerosis.

The rearrangement joins TRBV6-1 to TRBJ2-2; D is ambiguous. The V and J ends lost 4 bases and 0 bases respectively, with 6 bases between them. Germline CDR1 is MNHNS and CDR2 is SASEGT. This CDR3 is built from 14 residues. CDR3 sequence reads: CASSAPANTGELFF. For the CDR3, the DNA is TGTGCCAGCAGTGCCCCAGCGAACACCGGGGAGCTGTTTTTT.

The genes are TRBV6-5 and TRBJ2-5; 8 bases agree with TRBD2. CDR1 and CDR2 from the germline V gene are MNHEY and SVGAGI. The V and J ends lost 5 bases and 2 bases, in that order; junction bases with no gene match: 7. The CDR3 extends over 15 amino acids. CDR3 coding DNA: TGTGCCAGCAGTAGCAATGGCGGGGGGCAAGAGACCCAGTACTTC. Translation gives CASSSNGGGQETQYF.

The chain recombines TRBV30 with TRBJ1-1, with 8 bases identical to TRBD1. Germline CDR1 and CDR2: GTSNPN and SVGIG (reference sequence). CDR3 length: 13 residues. The ends lost 0 bases at V and 4 bases at J; junction bases unmatched: 1. CDR3 amino acids: CAWSVQGVTEAFF. In nucleotides, the CDR3 is TGTGCCTGGAGTGTACAGGGGGTCACTGAAGCTTTCTTT.

The rearrangement uses TRBV10-3 and TRBJ2-3; tentative D call: TRBD1 (6 bases). Germline CDR1 ENHRY, CDR2 SYGVKD. V was cut by 7 bases and J by 5 bases, with 16 bases left in between. This CDR3 spans 14 amino acids. CDR3 sequence: CAITQGLGGDTQYF. DNA of the CDR3: TGTGCCATCACGCAGGGGCTAGGAGGAGATACGCAGTATTTT.

This chain uses TRBV7-3 with TRBJ2-5; the D gene is possibly TRBD2 (6 bases). There are 15 residues in the CDR3. The V gene lost 3 bases and the J gene lost 5 bases, with 16 bases spanning the gap. CDR1 and CDR2 (germline): SGHTA, FQGTGA. The CDR3 loop reads CASSFTGTEGETQYF. The DNA for the CDR3 is TGTGCCAGCAGCTTCACCGGGACTGAGGGGGAGACCCAGTACTTC.

This rearrangement joins TRBV30 to TRBJ2-2; 7 bases match TRBD1. The CDR3 runs to 15 residues. Per the germline V gene, CDR1 is GTSNPN and CDR2 is SVGIG (reference sequence). After removal of 0 bases from V and 4 bases from J, the junction contained 5 bases not matched to a gene. In DNA form, the CDR3 reads TGTGCCTGGAGTGTACTAACAGGGGCCACCGGGGAGCTGTTTTTT. Protein sequence: CAWSVLTGATGELFF.

The chain joins TRBV30 to TRBJ1-1; D is undetermined. V dropped 0 bases and J dropped 1 base, with 12 bases sitting between them. This CDR3 spans 15 amino acids. Germline V gene sequence: CDR1 GTSNPN, CDR2 SVGIG (reference sequence). The CDR3 is CAWSVLNGWNTEAFF. CDR3 in DNA: TGTGCCTGGAGTGTACTGAACGGTTGGAACACTGAAGCTTTCTTT.

This chain joins TRBV3-1 and TRBJ2-3; TRBD2 matches 7 bases. V lost 3 bases and J lost 4; bases outside the gene matches: 4. Germline V gene data show CDR1 as LGHDT and CDR2 as YNNKEL (reference sequence). The CDR3 has 14 residues. The CDR3 loop is CASSHRDYSDTQYF. In DNA form, the CDR3 reads TGTGCCAGCAGCCACAGGGACTATTCAGATACGCAGTATTTT.

The chain carries TRBV7-9 and TRBJ1-3; D is unresolved. V was cut by 0 bases and J by 0 bases, with 9 bases left in between. Looked up from germline, CDR1 is SEHNR and CDR2 is FQNEAQ (reference sequence). The CDR3 has 16 residues. The CDR3 DNA reads as TGTGCCAGCAGCTTAGCCCGACGCAGCTCTGGAAACACCATATATTTT. As protein: CASSLARRSSGNTIYF.

The chain links TRBV30 to TRBJ1-6; D unresolved. Germline CDR1 and CDR2: GTSNPN and SVGIG (reference sequence). V was clipped by 0 bases and J by 11 bases, with 14 bases between them. The CDR3 covers 14 residues. CDR3 in amino acids: CAWSVVGVRPPLHF. The CDR3 nucleotides read TGTGCCTGGAGTGTAGTGGGAGTCAGGCCACCCCTCCACTTT.

The genes are TRBV18 and TRBJ1-1, with D unclear. Germline V gives CDR1 KGHSH, CDR2 LQKENI. V was trimmed by 5 bases and J by 6 bases, leaving 22 bases between them. The CDR3 covers 16 residues. The CDR3 sequence is CASSTDPIPSPAEAFF. The DNA of the CDR3 is TGTGCCAGCTCAACGGATCCAATCCCTTCACCGGCTGAAGCTTTCTTT.

This chain connects TRBV6-6 to TRBJ2-5, with TRBD1 identical over 7 bases. Trimming cost V 6 bases and J 5 bases; bases outside gene matches: 3. The germline V gene encodes CDR1 MNHNY and CDR2 SVGAGI (reference sequence). The CDR3 consists of 12 residues. In DNA, the CDR3 is TGTGCCAGCAGACAGGGGATGGAGACCCAGTACTTC. Amino acids: CASRQGMETQYF.

The gene calls are TRBV11-2 and TRBJ2-7; no clear D. The CDR3 length is 12 residues. Germline assignment: CDR1 SGHAT and CDR2 FQNNGV. Trimming cost V 5 bases and J 9 bases, with 14 bases left between them. Here the CDR3 reads CASSLTRLGQYF. DNA of the CDR3: TGTGCCAGCAGCCTCACTCGGCTGGGGCAGTACTTC.

The chain recombines TRBV20-1 with TRBJ1-1, with 9 bases identical to TRBD1. Germline V lookup: CDR1 DFQATT, CDR2 SNEGSKA (reference sequence). This CDR3 contains 13 residues. V dropped 6 bases and J dropped 1; count of bases not matched to a gene: 3. CDR3 sequence reads: CSARTGANTEAFF. The CDR3 coding sequence is TGCAGTGCGCGGACAGGGGCGAACACTGAAGCTTTCTTT.

This chain uses TRBV12-3 or TRBV12-4 with TRBJ2-3; D unresolved. Deletions cut 5 bases from V and 2 bases from J, with 17 bases between. This CDR3 has 16 amino acids. In DNA, the CDR3 is TGTGCCAGCAGTCCAACCCTAGATTGGACCACAGATACGCAGTATTTT. Translated: CASSPTLDWTTDTQYF.

The chain has TRBV9 and TRBJ1-2; D is possibly TRBD1 (5 bases). CDR3 length: 14 amino acids. Germline lookup yields CDR1 SGDLS and CDR2 YYNGEE. Trimming shortened V by 0 bases and J by 8 bases, and 14 bases separated the two germline ends. Here the CDR3 reads CASSVEVSRGGYTF. DNA of the CDR3: TGTGCCAGCAGCGTAGAAGTGAGTAGGGGAGGCTACACCTTC.

This chain links TRBV29-1 with TRBJ1-5; 8 bases line up with TRBD1. Germline CDR1 is SQVTM and CDR2 is ANQGSEA. The CDR3 totals 13 residues. Losses at the gene ends were 6 bases for V and 5 bases for J; bases not matched to a gene: 6. CDR3 sequence (DNA): TGCAGCGTGGGTGACAGGGGTGATCAGCCCCAGCATTTT. This gives the protein CSVGDRGDQPQHF.

A single count supports this clonotype. This rearrangement joins TRBV6-4 to TRBJ2-1, with D unresolved. Germline lookup yields CDR1 MRHNA and CDR2 SNTAGT. The V gene lost 2 bases and the J gene lost 4 bases, with 6 bases spanning the gap. The CDR3 has 13 residues. Here the CDR3 reads CASSDEHYNEQFF. The CDR3 coding sequence is TGTGCCAGCAGTGACGAACATTACAATGAGCAGTTCTTC.

This chain connects TRBV4-2 to TRBJ2-2; TRBD2 aligns across 7 bases. Germline trimming cut 0 bases from V and 6 bases from J; bases unmatched to any gene: 1. The CDR3 covers 14 residues. The germline V gene has CDR1 LGHNA and CDR2 YNFKEQ. Written as DNA, the CDR3 is TGTGCCAGCAGCCAAGAGGGGGGGGCCGGGGAGCTGTTTTTT. Translating it yields CASSQEGGAGELFF.

The count of this clonotype is one. The chain recombines TRBV9 with TRBJ1-1; D gene unclear. Trimming stripped 0 bases from V and 1 base from J, with 7 bases between. CDR3 length: 14 residues. Per the germline V gene, CDR1 is SGDLS and CDR2 is YYNGEE. The CDR3 loop reads CASSVDQENTEAFF. The CDR3 DNA reads as TGTGCCAGCAGCGTAGATCAGGAGAACACTGAAGCTTTCTTT.

This sequence joins TRBV29-1 and TRBJ2-5, with D hard to call. The CDR3 has 10 amino acids. In germline, CDR1 is SQVTM, CDR2 ANQGSEA. With 0 bases removed from V and 5 bases from J, the gap between germline ends came to 1 base. The CDR3 protein is CSVEEETQYF. In DNA form, the CDR3 reads TGCAGCGTTGAAGAGGAGACCCAGTACTTC. Complete variable domain (other parts from reference TRBV29-1 and TRBJ2-5): SAVISQKPSRDICQRGTSLTIQCQVDSQVTMMFWYRQQPGQSLTLIATANQGSEATYESGFVIDKFPISRPNLTFSTLTVSNMSPEDSSIYLCSVEEETQYFGPGTRLLVL.